Detailed here is one T cell receptor beta chain. The CDR3 sequence is 16 residues long. Trimming pared 3 bases from V and 4 bases from J, leaving 16 bases between. The V gene's germline CDR1 is SGHTA and CDR2 FQGNSA. The sample belongs to a study of T-cell reconstitution after alpha-beta-depleted transplantation in children. For TCRbeta, the library was prepared with unique molecular identifiers. One entry per CDR3 protein results from TCRdb running MiXCR on the PCR reads. The table lists 640,000 or so distinct CDR3 sequences, around 17% of them singletons. This chain connects TRBV7-2 to TRBJ1-3; D gene ambiguous. The TCR was taken from a human donor who donated a stem cell graft to a child with acute myeloid leukemia. The sample in question was PBMCs from the stem cell graft donor, obtained from the stem cell graft. This CDR3 is CASSLGFPTSGNTIYF. The DNA for the CDR3 is TGTGCCAGCAGCTTGGGCTTCCCTACCTCGGGAAACACCATATATTTT. The whole variable domain, filled in from reference TRBV7-2 and TRBJ1-3, reads GAGVSQSPSNKVTEKGKDVELRCDPISGHTALYWYRQSLGQGLEFLIYFQGNSAPDKSGLPSDRFSAERTGGSVSTLTIQRTQQEDSAVYLCASSLGFPTSGNTIYFGEGSWLTVV.